Listed below are T cell receptor beta chains from one sample, sequenced in a study of radiation and T cells in renal cell carcinoma. Repertoires were generated with immunoSEQ multiplex PCR, while TCRdb's copy carries only in-frame clones and drops some. The table shows 100,000 to 150,000 clones, with 80% to 85% occurring only once. Sequencing was performed on blood, taken from a patient whose treatment included radiotherapy and nephrectomy. These receptors came from an older woman with renal cell carcinoma. Each CDR3 is given without its conserved first and last residue. The order of the fields is V gene, J gene, clone size, CDR3 protein. Not every row has a clone size; where given, it reads once, few, many or a size class.

>TRBV29-1|TRBJ1-2|.
SVERTANYGYT
>TRBV5-1|TRBJ2-2|once
ASSGTSGGYTGELF
>TRBV28|TRBJ1-1|.
ASSLPARQALNTEAF
>TRBV19|TRBJ1-1|.
ASSIGQGSTEAF
>TRBV4-2|TRBJ2-2|.
ASSVGTNTGELF
>TRBV7-9|TRBJ1-2|.
ASSRRDTPYGYT
>TRBV9|TRBJ2-7|.
ASSKSGSLSYEQY
>TRBV7-8|TRBJ1-2|.
ASSSWGVEYGYT
>TRBV19|TRBJ1-3|once
ASMSASAGNTIY
>TRBV27|TRBJ2-3|.
ASSSKDPLNTQY
>TRBV2|TRBJ1-1|.
ASTRGWTTEAF
>TRBV5-1|TRBJ2-1|once
ASSYSGSSYNEQF
>TRBV5-8|TRBJ2-7|.
ASSVTGLAGVRHEQY
>TRBV7-2|TRBJ2-7|once
ASSLEAGDGYEQY
>TRBV5-1|TRBJ2-4|.
ASSAGQGRYIQY
>TRBV7-9|TRBJ2-1|.
ASSQGLNNEQF
>TRBV9|TRBJ2-2|once
ASSVASGGSNTGELF
>TRBV2|TRBJ2-6|.
ASTAVGGGYSGANVLT
>TRBV9|TRBJ2-5|.
ASTHGQGRETQY
>TRBV6-1|TRBJ1-3|.
ASSGQGLSGNTIY
>TRBV5-5|TRBJ1-1|.
ASSLGPTEAF
>TRBV7-9|TRBJ2-7|once
ASSLARGGTSSYEQY